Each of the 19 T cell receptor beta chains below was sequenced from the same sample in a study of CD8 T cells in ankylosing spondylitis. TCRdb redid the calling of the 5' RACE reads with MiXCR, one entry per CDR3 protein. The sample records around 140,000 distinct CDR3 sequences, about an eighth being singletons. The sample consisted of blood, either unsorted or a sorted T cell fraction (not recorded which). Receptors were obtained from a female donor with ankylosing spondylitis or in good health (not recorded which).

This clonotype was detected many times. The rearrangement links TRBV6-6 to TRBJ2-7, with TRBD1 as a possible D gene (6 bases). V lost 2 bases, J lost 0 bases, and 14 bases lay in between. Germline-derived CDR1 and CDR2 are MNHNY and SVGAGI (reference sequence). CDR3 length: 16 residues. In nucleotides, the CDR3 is TGTGCCAGCAGTTACGATGGGACATCGAGCTCCTACGAGCAGTACTTC. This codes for CASSYDGTSSSYEQYF.

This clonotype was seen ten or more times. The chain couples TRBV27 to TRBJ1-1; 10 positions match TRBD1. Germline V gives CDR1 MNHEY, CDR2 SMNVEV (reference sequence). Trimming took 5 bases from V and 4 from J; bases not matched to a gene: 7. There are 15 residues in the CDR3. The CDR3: CASSPRQGAVTEAFF. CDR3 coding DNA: TGTGCCAGCAGTCCCCGACAGGGGGCGGTCACTGAAGCTTTCTTT.

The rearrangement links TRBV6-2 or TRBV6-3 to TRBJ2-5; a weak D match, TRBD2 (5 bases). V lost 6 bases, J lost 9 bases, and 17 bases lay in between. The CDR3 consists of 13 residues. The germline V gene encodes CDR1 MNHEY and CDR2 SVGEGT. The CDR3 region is CASRSGLVEAQYF. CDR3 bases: TGTGCCAGCAGGTCCGGGCTAGTGGAGGCCCAGTACTTC.

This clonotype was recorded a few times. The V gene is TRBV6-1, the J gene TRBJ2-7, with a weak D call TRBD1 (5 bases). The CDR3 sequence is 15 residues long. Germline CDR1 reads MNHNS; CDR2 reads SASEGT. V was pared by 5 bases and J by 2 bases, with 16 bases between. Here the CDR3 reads CASSSLATAPYEQYF. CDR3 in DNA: TGTGCCAGCAGTAGCCTGGCGACAGCCCCCTACGAGCAGTACTTC.

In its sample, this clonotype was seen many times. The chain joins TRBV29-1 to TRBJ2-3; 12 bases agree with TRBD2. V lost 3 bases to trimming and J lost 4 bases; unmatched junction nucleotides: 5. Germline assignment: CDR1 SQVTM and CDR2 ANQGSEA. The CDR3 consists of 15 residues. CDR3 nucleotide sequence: TGCAGCGTTGAGTATCCTAGCGGGGGGGCAGATACGCAGTATTTT. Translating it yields CSVEYPSGGADTQYF.

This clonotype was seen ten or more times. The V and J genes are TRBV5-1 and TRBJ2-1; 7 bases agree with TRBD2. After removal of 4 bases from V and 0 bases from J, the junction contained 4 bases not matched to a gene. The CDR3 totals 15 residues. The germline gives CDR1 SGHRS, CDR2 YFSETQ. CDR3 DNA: TGCGCCAGCAGCCAAACTAGCGCCTCCTACAATGAGCAGTTCTTC. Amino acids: CASSQTSASYNEQFF.

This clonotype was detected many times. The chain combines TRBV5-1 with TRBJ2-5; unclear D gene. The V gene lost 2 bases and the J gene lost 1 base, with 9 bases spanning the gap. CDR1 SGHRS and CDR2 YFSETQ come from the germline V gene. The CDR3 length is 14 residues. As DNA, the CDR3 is TGCGCCAGCAGCTTTAGGGCATCCCAAGAGACCCAGTACTTC. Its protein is CASSFRASQETQYF.

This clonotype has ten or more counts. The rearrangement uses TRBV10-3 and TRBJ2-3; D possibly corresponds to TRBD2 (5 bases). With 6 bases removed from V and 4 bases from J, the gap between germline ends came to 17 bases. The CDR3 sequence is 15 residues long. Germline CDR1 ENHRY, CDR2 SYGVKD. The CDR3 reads CAISQTRVGPDTQYF. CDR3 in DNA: TGTGCCATCAGCCAAACTAGAGTGGGTCCAGATACGCAGTATTTT.

This CDR3 is CASSLQVTGELFF. CDR3 in DNA: TGTGCCAGCAGCTTACAGGTCACCGGGGAGCTGTTTTTT. The chain uses TRBV7-2 and TRBJ2-2; D unresolved. The length of the CDR3 is 13 residues. CDR1 and CDR2 (germline): SGHTA, FQGNSA. Trimming shortened V by 2 bases and J by 4 bases, and 5 bases separated the two germline ends.

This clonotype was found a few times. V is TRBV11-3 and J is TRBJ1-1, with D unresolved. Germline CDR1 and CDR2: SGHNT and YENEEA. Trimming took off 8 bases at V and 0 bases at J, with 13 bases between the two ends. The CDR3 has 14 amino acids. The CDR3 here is CASGVPDLNTEAFF. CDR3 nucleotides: TGTGCCAGCGGGGTCCCCGACCTGAACACTGAAGCTTTCTTT.

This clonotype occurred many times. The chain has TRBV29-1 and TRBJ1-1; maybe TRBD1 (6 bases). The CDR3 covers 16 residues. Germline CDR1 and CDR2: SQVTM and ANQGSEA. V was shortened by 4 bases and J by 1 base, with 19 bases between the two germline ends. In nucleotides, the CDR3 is TGCAGCGTTGGATGGGGGGGCCAGGGCCGGAACACTGAAGCTTTCTTT. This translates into CSVGWGGQGRNTEAFF.

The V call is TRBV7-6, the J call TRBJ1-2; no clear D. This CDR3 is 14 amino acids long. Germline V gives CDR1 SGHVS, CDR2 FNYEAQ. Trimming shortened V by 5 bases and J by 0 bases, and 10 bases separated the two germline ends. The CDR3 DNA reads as TGTGCCAGCAGCCCCCCCGAACCTAACTATGGCTACACCTTC. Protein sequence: CASSPPEPNYGYTF.

CDR3 sequence: CASSSRRVLSYNEQFF. CDR3 bases: TGTGCCAGCAGCTCCCGGAGGGTCCTCTCCTACAATGAGCAGTTCTTC. The rearrangement joins TRBV5-5 to TRBJ2-1, with D tentatively TRBD2 (6 bases). Trimming removed 3 bases from V and 0 bases from J, with 13 bases in between. Germline V gene sequence: CDR1 SGHKS, CDR2 YYEKEE (reference sequence). CDR3 size: 16 residues.

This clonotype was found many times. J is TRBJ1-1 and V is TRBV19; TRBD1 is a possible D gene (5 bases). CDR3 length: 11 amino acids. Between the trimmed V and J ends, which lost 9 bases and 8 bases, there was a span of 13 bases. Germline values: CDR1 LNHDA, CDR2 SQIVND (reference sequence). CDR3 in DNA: TGTGCCAGCACCCCAGGGTTCGAAGCTTTCTTT. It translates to CASTPGFEAFF.

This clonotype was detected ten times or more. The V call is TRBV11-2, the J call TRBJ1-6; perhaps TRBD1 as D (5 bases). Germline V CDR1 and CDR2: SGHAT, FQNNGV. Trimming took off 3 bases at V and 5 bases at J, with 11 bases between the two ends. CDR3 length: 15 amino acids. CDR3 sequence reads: CASSFRDGHNSPLHF. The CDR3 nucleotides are TGTGCCAGCAGCTTTCGGGACGGTCATAATTCACCCCTCCACTTT. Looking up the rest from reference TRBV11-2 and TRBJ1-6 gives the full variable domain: EAGVAQSPRYKIIEKRQSVAFWCNPISGHATLYWYQQILGQGPKLLIQFQNNGVVDDSQLPKDRFSAERLKGVDSTLKIQPAKLEDSAVYLCASSFRDGHNSPLHFGNGTRLTVT.

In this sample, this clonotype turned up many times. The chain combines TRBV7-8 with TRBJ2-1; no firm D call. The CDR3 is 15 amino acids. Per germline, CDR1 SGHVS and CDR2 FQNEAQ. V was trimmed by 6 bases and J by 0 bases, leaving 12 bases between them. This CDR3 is CASSPFAFSYNEQFF. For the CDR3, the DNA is TGTGCCAGCAGTCCCTTTGCCTTCTCCTACAATGAGCAGTTCTTC.

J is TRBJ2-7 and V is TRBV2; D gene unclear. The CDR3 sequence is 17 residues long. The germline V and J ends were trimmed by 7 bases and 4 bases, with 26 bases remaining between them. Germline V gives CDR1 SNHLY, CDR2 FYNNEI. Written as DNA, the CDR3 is TGTGCCAGCACCAAGACCCCAATGACCCTTGAATATTACGAGCAGTACTTC. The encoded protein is CASTKTPMTLEYYEQYF.

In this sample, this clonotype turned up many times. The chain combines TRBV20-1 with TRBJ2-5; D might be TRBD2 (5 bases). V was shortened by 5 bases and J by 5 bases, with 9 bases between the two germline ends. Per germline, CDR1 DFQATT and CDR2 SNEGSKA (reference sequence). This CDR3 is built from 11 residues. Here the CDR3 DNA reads TGCAGTGCTGCTCTAGCCGAGACCCAGTACTTC. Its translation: CSAALAETQYF.

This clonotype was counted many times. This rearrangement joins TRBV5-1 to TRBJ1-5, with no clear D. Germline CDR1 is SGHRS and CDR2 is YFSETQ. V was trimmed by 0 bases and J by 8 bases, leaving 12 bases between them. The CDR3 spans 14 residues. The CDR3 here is CASSLGQAGKPQHF. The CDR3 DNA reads TGCGCCAGCAGCTTGGGCCAGGCCGGAAAGCCCCAGCATTTT.